Listed here are 2 T cell receptor beta chains from one sample, sequenced in a study of T cell clonotyping in hematopoietic cell transplantation. Profiling relied on immunoSEQ multiplex PCR, and the TCRdb table lists in-frame clones only, not all of them. The data hold approximately 44,000 clones, with around 95% observed a single time. The sample consisted of peripheral blood mononuclear cells. These TCRs come from a woman aged 45 to 65 in good health. Some clones in this sample may be carry-over from other donors' samples.

The CDR3 DNA sequence: TGTGCCAGCAGCCTTGAACGGAGTGGTCTTAATGAAAAACTGTTTTTT. Translation gives CASSLERSGLNEKLFF. The rearrangement uses TRBV4-2 and TRBJ1-4; the D is unclear. V was trimmed by 4 bases and J by 4 bases, leaving 16 bases between them. CDR3 length equals 16 residues. Germline CDR1 reads LGHNA; CDR2 reads YNFKEQ.

This clone came up once. J is TRBJ1-2 and V is TRBV30, with D unclear. The V end was cut by 5 bases, the J end by 7 bases, with 17 bases between. The V gene's germline CDR1 is GTSNPN and CDR2 SVGIG (reference sequence). This CDR3 has 13 amino acids. The CDR3 nucleotides read TGTGCCTGGCCACATACCGGGAGGGCTGGCTACACCTTC. Translation gives CAWPHTGRAGYTF. Filled out from reference TRBV30 and TRBJ1-2, the complete variable domain reads SQTIHQWPATLVQPVGSPLSLECTVEGTSNPNLYWYRQAAGRGLQLLFYSVGIGQISSEVPQNLSASRPQDRQFILSSKKLLLSDSGFYLCAWPHTGRAGYTFGSGTRLTVV.